The TCR beta chain described here comes from a study of identifying expanded T cells in peripheral blood (dated by TCRdb to about 2019). Background on the whole study: Technical replicates were generated by sequencing separate aliquots of the same genomic DNA pool, with four replicates compared pairwise.

This clone was detected once. Its antigen is still unknown. No clone much larger than this one lies a single base away; base qualities are absent. Overall study outcomes, separate from this receptor: It was expected by the authors that biological variance in healthy repertoires might increase further over much longer intervals, such as months to years. In all healthy donors, the variance in clone template counts between samples taken roughly two weeks apart rose significantly as total template count increased. The binomial model flagged around 1.2 differentially abundant clones between technical replicates, compared with approximately 16 over approximately 2 weeks and 19 over around four weeks. Across all healthy-donor time intervals, the beta-binomial model significantly lowered both the number of clones called differentially abundant and the false-positive rate.

The immunoSEQ Assay, which uses bias-controlled multiplex PCR amplification of genomic DNA, was used to profile TCRbeta CDR3 regions. From the authors' description of their analysis: The absolute abundance of each unique TCRbeta CDR3 region was quantified after sequences were collapsed and filtered. Two models were used to test differential abundance: a binomial model (Fisher-equivalent) and a beta-binomial model that adds time-dependent variance fitted from healthy donors. Any clone with fewer than 5 combined templates was excluded, and a clone was called differentially abundant if its Benjamini-Hochberg FDR was below 0.01. Beta-binomial variance was modeled as a function of total template count across the two samples using the form v = (b*log(k)+a)^2. TCRdb took this table from immuneACCESS and kept in-frame rearrangements with V and J called. Such tables lack part of the clones; where checked against another copy, unresolved V genes explain under half of the gap, and the rest is unexplained. That table furnishes V, J and clone size, whereas the DNA furnished D and trimming. Across this sample there are about 58,000 clones, with roughly 89% seen only once. The ten largest clones take up 3% to 4.5% of the sample.

No immune events such as infections were documented for the healthy donors during the collection period. Time-dependent variance in a beta-binomial model of T-cell clone differential abundance was calibrated using healthy-donor blood repertoires as a training cohort. The training cohort comprised ten or so healthy donors, 3 female and 7 male. On average the donors were 43 years old, and their ages spanned roughly 29 to 70 years. Whole blood was collected from each healthy donor at three time points spaced around 2 weeks apart and obtained from a commercial supplier. For immunosequencing, genomic DNA was extracted from whole blood that had not been sorted. The CDR3, from cysteine to phenylalanine, totals 13 residues. The CDR3 DNA has 39 bases and is translated from base 1. CDR1 and CDR2, looked up from the germline V gene, are MRHNA and SNTAGT.

The clonotype was recovered from a person aged 18-69 years in good health. Recombination connected TRBV6-4 to TRBJ2-5; a tentative D match to TRBD1 spans 6 bases. What was sequenced was blood. At the DNA level, the sequence is TGTGCAAAAAACCGGGACAAGAAAGAGACCCAGTACTTC. Its protein reads: CAKNRDKKETQYF.